The T cell receptor beta chain under discussion was sequenced for a study of beta chain features in type 1 diabetes. Study findings and constraints: For Type 1 diabetes patients, all four CD4+ subsets carried TCRB CDR3s that were moderately but significantly shorter.

Every donor had blood drawn once into heparin, about 116 mL on average. This clone has ten or more counts. Its antigen remains unidentified. Every isolated RNA sample was fully reverse transcribed, so sequencing captured expressed TCRB transcripts. Profiling relied on immunoSEQ multiplex PCR, and the TCRdb table lists in-frame clones only, not all of them. The table records 150,000 to 180,000 clones, 11% of them present only once. The CDR3 is 14 amino acids. The germline V gene has CDR1 SGHVS and CDR2 FNYEAQ. The V end was cut by 5 bases, the J end by 11 bases, with 16 bases between. Sample: central memory CD4+ T cells from blood. V is TRBV7-6 and J is TRBJ1-6, with D possibly TRBD1 on 6 matching bases. The clonotype was recovered from a man in his late teens or twenties in good health. The CDR3: CASSTGQIPTPLHF. The CDR3 region has the DNA TGTGCCAGCAGCACAGGACAGATCCCCACACCCCTCCACTTT.